The clone carrying this TCR beta chain was seen more than once but under ten times. The sample originates from a study of blood T cell repertoires in COVID-19. Overall study context: From T cells, B-cell-depleted T cells, or PBMCs came the material, which was cDNA or gDNA.

V was clipped by 2 bases and J by 4 bases; unmatched bases: 13. Germline CDR1 and CDR2: KGHSH and LQKENI. This CDR3 is 19 amino acids long. Original data processing: Amplification from reference gene primers served as the basis for estimated nucleated cell counts. Using immunoSEQ multiplex PCR, the repertoire was profiled, and TCRdb retains in-frame clones only, with some absent. The V and J calls and clone size are taken from that table; D and trimming were inferred from the DNA. The table has more than 95,000 clones, approximately 80% seen once; the top ten hold less than 45%. The chain combines TRBV18 with TRBJ2-1; 11 nucleotides agree with TRBD2. The sequencing input was peripheral blood. This TCR was recovered from an elderly man with acute or convalescent COVID-19. As DNA, the CDR3 is TGTGCCAGCTCACCAGGTAGACAGGGAAGACTAGCGGGATACAATGAGCAGTTCTTC. It is translated as CASSPGRQGRLAGYNEQFF.